These 28 T cell receptor beta chains share one sample of origin, sequenced in a study of blood T cell repertoires in COVID-19. Sequencing used immunoSEQ multiplex PCR; TCRdb keeps in-frame clones, though not all of them. The top ten hold about 6.9% of the sample, which has roughly 230,000 clones, about 85% seen once. Sequenced sample: PBMCs or T cells enriched from blood (not recorded which). The receptors come from a woman in her 50s who had been exposed to COVID-19.

This rearrangement joins TRBV3-1 (or the pseudogene TRBV3-2) to TRBJ1-3; 7 positions match TRBD1. There are 16 residues in the CDR3. In germline, CDR1 is LGHDT, CDR2 YNNKEL (reference sequence). J gave up 4 bases and V 0 bases, and 6 bases lay outside the gene matches. Written as DNA, the CDR3 is TGTGCCAGCAGCCAAGAGACAGGGAGATTCGGAAACACCATATATTTT. Translating it yields CASSQETGRFGNTIYF.

The V gene is TRBV7-2, the J gene TRBJ2-5; 7 nucleotides match TRBD1. Germline V gene data show CDR1 as SGHTA and CDR2 as FQGNSA. The CDR3 is 17 residues long. With V trimmed by 4 bases and J by 1 base, 12 bases remained unmatched. The CDR3 DNA reads as TGTGCCAGCAGCTCCCGACCTTTATACAGGGGCCAAGAGACCCAGTACTTC. Protein sequence: CASSSRPLYRGQETQYF.

The rearrangement joins TRBV14 to TRBJ1-6; D remains ambiguous. Looked up from germline, CDR1 is SGHDN and CDR2 is FVKESK. Trimming stripped 0 bases from V and 7 bases from J, with 7 bases between. This CDR3 spans 14 amino acids. Here the CDR3 reads CASSQETANSPLHF. The CDR3 coding sequence is TGTGCCAGCAGCCAAGAAACAGCAAATTCACCCCTCCACTTT. The full variable domain, completed using reference TRBV14 and TRBJ1-6, is EAGVTQFPSHSVIEKGQTVTLRCDPISGHDNLYWYRRVMGKEIKFLLHFVKESKQDESGMPNNRFLAERTGGTYSTLKVQPAELEDSGVYFCASSQETANSPLHFGNGTRLTVT.

This chain connects TRBV29-1 to TRBJ2-3, with 7 bases that match TRBD2. Germline V CDR1 and CDR2: SQVTM, ANQGSEA. Trimming cost V 7 bases and J 5 bases; bases outside gene matches: 6. The CDR3 runs to 12 residues. In nucleotides, the CDR3 is TGCAGCGCCGGGAGGAGGGGAGATACGCAGTATTTT. Translated: CSAGRRGDTQYF.

The CDR3 here is CASSEAGTGYGYTF. The DNA of the CDR3 is TGCGCCAGCAGTGAGGCAGGGACTGGGTATGGCTACACCTTC. The chain combines TRBV10-2 with TRBJ1-2, with a weak D call TRBD1 (5 bases). CDR1 and CDR2 (germline): WSHSY, SAAADI. CDR3 length equals 14 residues. The V end lost 2 bases, the J end lost 5 bases, and 12 bases lay between the germline ends.

This rearrangement joins TRBV4-2 to TRBJ2-1, with 8 bases matching TRBD2. This CDR3 spans 15 amino acids. Per the germline V gene, CDR1 is LGHNA and CDR2 is YNFKEQ. The V segment lost 4 bases and the J segment 9 bases; nucleotides outside the gene matches: 11. DNA for the CDR3: TGTGCCAGCAGCCTAGACGGGGGGGCCCCAGGTGAGCAGTTCTTC. Translating gives CASSLDGGAPGEQFF.

The chain links TRBV5-4 to TRBJ1-1, with 8 bases aligning to TRBD1. The J segment lost 1 base and the V segment lost 6 bases, leaving 5 bases of the junction unmatched. CDR1 and CDR2 (germline): SGHNT, YYREEE (reference sequence). This CDR3 spans 14 amino acids. The CDR3 sequence is CASTRTGQNTEAFF. CDR3 sequence (DNA): TGTGCCAGCACCAGGACAGGGCAGAACACTGAAGCTTTCTTT.

This chain's CDR3 is CASSSLNEGVATNYGYTF. The CDR3 nucleotides are TGTGCCAGCAGCTCCCTGAATGAGGGGGTAGCCACTAACTATGGCTACACCTTC. V usage is TRBV5-8 and J usage is TRBJ1-2, with D possibly TRBD1 on 6 matching bases. V shed 3 bases and J shed 0 bases, with 21 bases lying between them. CDR3 length: 18 residues. CDR1 and CDR2 (germline): SGHTS, YDEGEE. The full variable domain, completed using reference TRBV5-8 and TRBJ1-2, is EAGVTQSPTHLIKTRGQQATLRCSPISGHTSVYWYQQALGLGLQFLLWYDEGEERNRGNFPPRFSGRQFPNYSSELNVNALELEDSALYLCASSSLNEGVATNYGYTFGSGTRLTVV.

Comments on this clone: At the DNA level, this CDR3 is encoded by other sequences in the same sample as well. V is TRBV6-2 or TRBV6-3 and J is TRBJ1-2; D is possibly TRBD1 (5 bases). V was cut by 4 bases and J by 2 bases, with 11 bases left in between. Per the germline V gene, CDR1 is MNHEY and CDR2 is SVGEGT. The CDR3 loop spans 14 amino acids. CDR3 sequence (DNA): TGTGCCAGCAGTTCGGGTAGGGGAAACTATGGCTACACCTTC. As protein: CASSSGRGNYGYTF.

J is TRBJ1-2 and V is TRBV11-2, with a possible D match to TRBD1 (5 bases). Germline assignment: CDR1 SGHAT and CDR2 FQNNGV. This CDR3 has 13 residues. The V end lost 2 bases, the J end lost 8 bases, and 12 bases lay between the germline ends. CDR3 in DNA: TGTGCCAGCAGCTTACAGGGCTCGCCCGGCTACACCTTC. It specifies CASSLQGSPGYTF.

The chain uses TRBV2 and TRBJ1-2; possibly TRBD1 for D (5 bases). The CDR3 extends over 15 amino acids. Trimming stripped 3 bases from V and 1 base from J, with 12 bases between. Germline CDR1 SNHLY, CDR2 FYNNEI. This CDR3 reads CASSESGSLNYGYTF. CDR3 DNA sequence: TGTGCCAGCAGTGAGTCAGGGTCTCTTAACTATGGCTACACCTTC.

In this sample, this clone turned up once. The chain links TRBV7-6 to TRBJ2-1; 9 bases line up with TRBD2. The CDR3 length is 14 residues. CDR1 and CDR2 from the germline V gene are SGHVS and FNYEAQ. After removal of 1 base from V and 9 bases from J, the junction contained 4 bases not matched to a gene. For the CDR3, the DNA is TGTGCCAGCAGCTTAGGCGGGGGGGCCAGTGAGCAGTTCTTC. Its protein product is CASSLGGGASEQFF.

This clone was observed once. The CDR3 DNA reads as TGTGCCAGCAGTGACTTTCGACAGAACTATGGCTACACCTTC. This encodes CASSDFRQNYGYTF. The chain links TRBV25-1 to TRBJ1-2; D is perhaps TRBD1 (5 bases). In germline, CDR1 is MGHDK, CDR2 SYGVNS. The CDR3 extends over 14 amino acids. V lost 3 bases and J lost 2, with 10 bases in between.

The chain joins TRBV4-1 to TRBJ2-7; 9 nucleotides align to TRBD2. J was trimmed by 4 bases and V by 4 bases; bases with no gene match: 8. Germline values: CDR1 MGHRA, CDR2 YSYEKL. This CDR3 is 15 amino acids long. This CDR3 reads CASSRGSLAGYEQYF. DNA for the CDR3: TGCGCCAGCAGCCGGGGCAGCCTAGCGGGGTACGAGCAGTACTTC.

The V call is TRBV11-1, the J call TRBJ2-3; D possibly corresponds to TRBD2 (5 bases). Trimming took 4 bases from V and 0 from J, leaving 14 bases between them. The CDR3 totals 16 residues. Germline CDR1 reads SGHAT; CDR2 reads FQDESV (reference sequence). The CDR3 coding sequence is TGTGCCAGCAGCTCGACTACAGCGAGGAGCACAGATACGCAGTATTTT. It is translated as CASSSTTARSTDTQYF.

Concerning this clone itself: The sample contains more than one DNA sequence encoding this CDR3. The chain uses TRBV7-9 and TRBJ1-2; no reliable D call. This CDR3 is 13 amino acids long. In germline, CDR1 is SEHNR, CDR2 FQNEAQ (reference sequence). The ends were cut back, 4 bases at V and 0 bases at J, with 6 bases in the middle. The CDR3 spells CASSSDSNYGYTF. The CDR3 DNA is TGTGCCAGCAGCTCTGACTCTAACTATGGCTACACCTTC.

This clone was counted between two and nine times. The chain is built from TRBV28 and TRBJ1-6, with a tentative D call TRBD1 (5 bases). V lost 3 bases to trimming and J lost 14 bases, with 11 bases between them. Germline lookup yields CDR1 MDHEN and CDR2 SYDVKM. The CDR3 consists of 12 residues. The CDR3 loop reads CASSFKGLTLHF. The CDR3 DNA is TGTGCCAGCAGTTTTAAGGGGCTGACCCTCCACTTT.

To note about this clone: Within the sample, other DNA sequences also encode this same CDR3. This rearrangement joins TRBV7-9 to TRBJ2-3, with 7 positions matching TRBD2. CDR1 and CDR2 (germline): SEHNR, FQNEAQ (reference sequence). V lost 5 bases to trimming and J lost 6 bases; unmatched junction nucleotides: 2. This CDR3 has 12 residues. The CDR3 loop reads CASSPGGDTQYF. The CDR3, as DNA: TGTGCCAGCAGCCCCGGGGGGGATACGCAGTATTTT.

In this sample, this clone turned up a few times. The chain couples TRBV7-2 to TRBJ2-2; possible D gene TRBD1, 6 bases. The V end lost 3 bases, the J end lost 7 bases, and 12 bases lay between the germline ends. The CDR3 runs to 14 residues. Germline V gene data show CDR1 as SGHTA and CDR2 as FQGNSA. DNA of the CDR3: TGTGCCAGCAGCTTTACAGGGTACGACGGGGAGCTGTTTTTT. Translating it yields CASSFTGYDGELFF.

The chain links TRBV12-3 or TRBV12-4 to TRBJ1-1; no definite D call. This CDR3 has 12 residues. The V end was cut by 9 bases, the J end by 5 bases, with 13 bases between. The CDR3 DNA reads as TGTGCCAGTTCGGGCGGAGGGACTGAAGCTTTCTTT. It codes for CASSGGGTEAFF.

The J gene is TRBJ2-5, the V gene TRBV5-1; 8 bases fit TRBD2. Trimming removed 4 bases from V and 5 bases from J; junction bases left unmatched: 16. The CDR3 is made up of 17 amino acids. The germline V gene encodes CDR1 SGHRS and CDR2 YFSETQ. The CDR3 is CASSARTSRSLSETQYF. CDR3 in DNA: TGCGCCAGCAGCGCCCGGACTAGCCGTAGCCTTTCGGAGACCCAGTACTTC.

The chain joins TRBV7-2 to TRBJ1-2; D is possibly TRBD1 (6 bases). The V end was cut by 1 base, the J end by 6 bases, with 15 bases between. Germline V gives CDR1 SGHTA, CDR2 FQGNSA. This CDR3 contains 15 residues. The CDR3: CASSLETGRRDGYTF. In DNA form, the CDR3 reads TGTGCCAGCAGCTTAGAGACAGGAAGAAGGGATGGCTACACCTTC.

This chain connects TRBV6-4 to TRBJ1-1; D is unresolved. CDR1 and CDR2 (germline): MRHNA, SNTAGT. V was trimmed by 5 bases and J by 1 base, leaving 8 bases between them. This CDR3 spans 13 amino acids. The CDR3 region is CASSREGNTEAFF. The DNA of the CDR3 is TGTGCCAGCAGTAGAGAGGGGAACACTGAAGCTTTCTTT.

The chain uses TRBV5-1 and TRBJ2-1; TRBD2 matches at 9 bases. Germline V gives CDR1 SGHRS, CDR2 YFSETQ. The V gene end was trimmed by 0 bases and the J gene end by 12 bases; junction bases not matched to a gene: 7. This CDR3 comprises 14 residues. The CDR3 protein is CASSLAWLAGSQFF. CDR3 DNA: TGCGCCAGCAGCTTGGCCTGGCTAGCGGGGTCGCAGTTCTTC.

The chain links TRBV19 to TRBJ2-1; the match to TRBD2 covers 9 bases. Germline lookup yields CDR1 LNHDA and CDR2 SQIVND (reference sequence). The CDR3 totals 15 residues. With 4 bases clipped from V and 4 bases from J, the junction kept 5 bases outside the gene matches. Here the CDR3 reads CASSRSGGYYNEQFF. CDR3 coding DNA: TGTGCCAGTAGTAGGAGCGGGGGGTATTACAATGAGCAGTTCTTC.

V is TRBV7-2 and J is TRBJ2-5; D is ambiguous. There are 14 residues in the CDR3. V was clipped by 3 bases and J by 2 bases, with 10 bases between them. Germline CDR1 SGHTA, CDR2 FQGNSA. The chain's CDR3 is CASSLVSRQETQYF. Written as DNA, the CDR3 is TGTGCCAGCAGCTTGGTCTCTCGGCAAGAGACCCAGTACTTC. Full variable domain (rest looked up from reference TRBV7-2 and TRBJ2-5): GAGVSQSPSNKVTEKGKDVELRCDPISGHTALYWYRQSLGQGLEFLIYFQGNSAPDKSGLPSDRFSAERTGGSVSTLTIQRTQQEDSAVYLCASSLVSRQETQYFGPGTRLLVL.

The CDR3: CASSIGTGTGQVDEQFF. Written as DNA, the CDR3 is TGTGCCAGTAGTATAGGGACGGGGACAGGGCAGGTTGATGAGCAGTTCTTC. The V call is TRBV19, the J call TRBJ2-1, with 9 bases that match TRBD1. The CDR3 extends over 17 amino acids. Germline V gene sequence: CDR1 LNHDA, CDR2 SQIVND (reference sequence). V shed 1 base and J 8 bases; nucleotides not matched to a gene: 12.

The chain links TRBV5-6 to TRBJ2-1; D possibly corresponds to TRBD2 (6 bases). Germline V gene data show CDR1 as SGHDT and CDR2 as YYEEEE. Trimming pared 0 bases from V and 8 bases from J, leaving 18 bases between. There are 16 residues in the CDR3. The CDR3 sequence: CASSLERAVRGYEQFF. DNA of the CDR3: TGTGCCAGCAGCTTGGAGCGGGCAGTCAGAGGCTATGAGCAGTTCTTC.